This T cell receptor beta chain was recorded in a study of cytotoxic CD8 clonotypes in ibrutinib-treated CLL. The assay was immunoSEQ multiplex PCR, and TCRdb's table has in-frame clones only and misses some. The sample carries about 300,000 clones, 67% recorded once. Overall study results and limits: Public clonotypes proved infrequent, and on treatment they shrank or remained steady. Baseline values of clonality outstripped age-matched healthy donors and followed circulating CD8+ T-cell counts.

Comment on this clone: The antigen is unknown.

Trimming removed 6 bases from V and 2 bases from J; junction bases left unmatched: 6. Looked up from germline, CDR1 is MGHDK and CDR2 is SYGVNS. The CDR3 sequence is 14 residues long. Sequenced material: PBMCs, taken after 36 months of ibrutinib treatment. The sequence was collected from a human donor with chronic lymphocytic leukemia. V and J are TRBV25-1 and TRBJ2-7, with 8 bases lining up with TRBD2. The CDR3 loop is CASRRGAPTYEQYF. The CDR3 DNA reads TGTGCCAGCAGGCGGGGGGCCCCGACCTACGAGCAGTACTTC.